The 32 T cell receptor beta chains below were found in one sample sequenced in a study of cytomegalovirus exposure and HLA in healthy donors. Vbeta (60) and Jbeta (13) primers were used in the PCR. Sequencing used immunoSEQ multiplex PCR; TCRdb keeps in-frame clones, though not all of them. The sample lists under 200,000 clones; 77% were seen once. Sequencing was done on a sample of PBMCs. Every receptor here comes from a man aged 25 to 40 in good health and CMV-seropositive.

In this sample, this clone turned up once. This chain links TRBV2 with TRBJ2-7, with D possibly being TRBD1 (5 bases). The CDR3 is 15 amino acids. With 0 bases removed from V and 2 bases from J, the gap between germline ends came to 11 bases. CDR1 is SNHLY and CDR2 is FYNNEI in the germline V gene. This chain's CDR3 is CASSEAWPGTYEQYF. CDR3 nucleotides: TGTGCCAGCAGTGAAGCGTGGCCAGGGACCTACGAGCAGTACTTC.

This clone appeared a few times. This chain joins TRBV5-6 and TRBJ2-2, with TRBD1 as a possible D gene (6 bases). The V gene lost 1 base and the J gene lost 3 bases, with 13 bases spanning the gap. This CDR3 spans 16 amino acids. Germline CDR1 reads SGHDT; CDR2 reads YYEEEE. DNA for the CDR3: TGTGCCAGCAGCTTGCAGGTCAGGACAGACACCGGGGAGCTGTTTTTT. The encoded protein is CASSLQVRTDTGELFF.

The chain uses TRBV5-6 and TRBJ1-4; the D is unclear. Trimming took 5 bases from V and 3 from J, leaving 11 bases between them. The CDR3 has 14 residues. Per the germline V gene, CDR1 is SGHDT and CDR2 is YYEEEE. CDR3 loop: CASRGRDPNEKLFF. CDR3 in DNA: TGTGCCAGCAGGGGGAGAGACCCTAATGAAAAACTGTTTTTT.

The V and J genes are TRBV5-1 and TRBJ2-7; maybe TRBD1 (6 bases). Germline CDR1 SGHRS, CDR2 YFSETQ. The CDR3 covers 14 residues. Trimming took 7 bases from V and 5 from J, leaving 19 bases between them. DNA of the CDR3: TGCGCCAGCGCTGAATGGGGGCCAAGCGACGAGCAGTACTTC. Amino acid sequence: CASAEWGPSDEQYF.

This chain joins TRBV30 and TRBJ1-1, with 7 bases lining up with TRBD1. The V and J ends lost 1 base and 3 bases, in that order; junction bases with no gene match: 8. Germline values: CDR1 GTSNPN, CDR2 SVGIG (reference sequence). CDR3 length equals 15 residues. The DNA for the CDR3 is TGTGCCTGGAGTGCAGTCGACAGGGACGACACTGAAGCTTTCTTT. This translates into CAWSAVDRDDTEAFF.

This clone has only one observation. This chain joins TRBV7-7 and TRBJ1-4; tentative D call: TRBD1 (5 bases). Trimming left V 3 bases short and J 8 bases short, with 10 bases between. CDR3 length equals 13 residues. Germline V gene data show CDR1 as SSHAT and CDR2 as FNYEAQ (reference sequence). CDR3 sequence reads: CASSFRVGEKLFF. The CDR3 nucleotides read TGTGCCAGCAGCTTCAGGGTCGGAGAAAAACTGTTTTTT.

This sequence joins TRBV5-1 and TRBJ1-6; 9 bases align to TRBD1. V shed 4 bases, J shed 9 bases, and the junction held 11 bases outside the gene matches. Germline lookup yields CDR1 SGHRS and CDR2 YFSETQ. This CDR3 contains 16 residues. CDR3 region: CASSDWTGDGFSPLHF. The CDR3 DNA sequence: TGCGCCAGCAGCGACTGGACAGGGGATGGTTTTTCACCCCTCCACTTT.

This clone has only a few counts. The rearrangement uses TRBV5-6 and TRBJ2-4; D gene uncertain. CDR3 size: 13 residues. Trimming shortened V by 5 bases and J by 1 base, and 7 bases separated the two germline ends. CDR1 SGHDT and CDR2 YYEEEE come from the germline V gene. In nucleotides, the CDR3 is TGTGCCAGCAGTTGGCAGGCCAAAAACATTCAGTACTTC. This sequence encodes CASSWQAKNIQYF.

This chain uses TRBV7-9 with TRBJ2-3; TRBD1 matches at 7 bases. Trimming removed 5 bases from V and 3 bases from J; junction bases left unmatched: 8. The CDR3 consists of 15 residues. Germline assignment: CDR1 SEHNR and CDR2 FQNEAQ (reference sequence). For the CDR3, the DNA is TGTGCCAGCAGCCCAACAGGGGTTCATACAGATACGCAGTATTTT. This gives the protein CASSPTGVHTDTQYF.

The genes are TRBV5-1 and TRBJ2-1, with TRBD1 identical over 10 bases. The CDR3 extends over 15 amino acids. Trimming at V came to 5 bases and at J to 10 bases, leaving 12 bases not matched to a gene. CDR1 SGHRS and CDR2 YFSETQ come from the germline V gene. In DNA form, the CDR3 reads TGCGCCAGCAGTCCCGACAGGGGGCGAAGTGGGGAGCAGTTCTTC. Protein product: CASSPDRGRSGEQFF.

This clone was recorded a few times. The chain recombines TRBV25-1 with TRBJ2-7; no firm D call. Germline assignment: CDR1 MGHDK and CDR2 SYGVNS. Trimming pared 4 bases from V and 0 bases from J, leaving 10 bases between. This CDR3 is built from 14 residues. CDR3 DNA sequence: TGTGCCAGCAGTGGACCGACGGGCTCCTACGAGCAGTACTTC. Translation gives CASSGPTGSYEQYF.

This chain connects TRBV23-1 to TRBJ2-7; D remains unclear. TRBV23-1 is treated as an ORF (open reading frame) with a function not yet certain. CDR3 size: 12 residues. Trimming cost V 0 bases and J 8 bases, with 8 bases left between them. CDR3 nucleotides: TGCGCCAGCAGTCAATCCCGGTTAAAGCAGTACTTC. Amino acids: CASSQSRLKQYF.

This chain connects TRBV6-5 to TRBJ1-4; D gene uncertain. CDR1 and CDR2 from the germline V gene are MNHEY and SVGAGI. Trimming removed 5 bases from V and 6 bases from J, with 16 bases in between. This CDR3 has 15 amino acids. As DNA, the CDR3 is TGTGCCAGCAGTCATTTGGGCCCGGGAGATGAAAAACTGTTTTTT. Translated: CASSHLGPGDEKLFF.

CDR3: CAISESIRGNTEAFF. The CDR3, as DNA: TGTGCCATCAGTGAGTCGATTAGGGGGAACACTGAAGCTTTCTTT. The chain recombines TRBV10-3 with TRBJ1-1; D possibly corresponds to TRBD1 (5 bases). V lost 0 bases and J 1 base, leaving 9 bases between the germline ends. This CDR3 is 15 amino acids long. The germline V gene encodes CDR1 ENHRY and CDR2 SYGVKD.

The chain uses TRBV27 and TRBJ1-4; weak D call: TRBD1 (5 bases). Trimming left V 5 bases short and J 5 bases short, with 9 bases between. Per the germline V gene, CDR1 is MNHEY and CDR2 is SMNVEV (reference sequence). The CDR3 runs to 13 residues. The CDR3 DNA reads as TGTGCCAGCAGTCCCCGGGGGAATGAAAAACTGTTTTTT. This sequence encodes CASSPRGNEKLFF.

This clone was found a few times. The chain links TRBV6-5 to TRBJ2-7; D possibly corresponds to TRBD1 (6 bases). The length of the CDR3 is 15 residues. Trimming stripped 4 bases from V and 1 base from J, with 14 bases between. CDR1 and CDR2 from the germline V gene are MNHEY and SVGAGI. CDR3 nucleotide sequence: TGTGCCAGCAGTTCGGACAGTTTTTCGTCCTACGAGCAGTACTTC. Protein: CASSSDSFSSYEQYF.

This chain joins TRBV10-3 and TRBJ2-3, with 7 bases that match TRBD2. V dropped 2 bases and J dropped 2; count of bases not matched to a gene: 1. CDR1 and CDR2 from the germline V gene are ENHRY and SYGVKD. The CDR3 covers 14 residues. CDR3 loop: CAISERGVTDTQYF. CDR3 sequence (DNA): TGTGCCATCAGTGAGCGGGGGGTCACAGATACGCAGTATTTT.

The V gene is TRBV10-3, the J gene TRBJ1-1, with a tentative D call TRBD1 (5 bases). V gave up 6 bases and J gave up 5 bases, with 10 bases separating them. Per germline, CDR1 ENHRY and CDR2 SYGVKD. The CDR3 contains 12 residues. This chain's CDR3 is CAISSGGTEAFF. As DNA, the CDR3 is TGTGCCATCAGCTCGGGGGGGACTGAAGCTTTCTTT.

This clone was picked up one time. For the CDR3, the DNA is TGTGCCAGCACCACCGGGGGGGCTTCCTACGAGCAGTACTTC. Encoded protein: CASTTGGASYEQYF. This chain connects TRBV28 to TRBJ2-7; 8 nucleotides line up with TRBD2. Germline V CDR1 and CDR2: MDHEN, SYDVKM. This CDR3 is 14 amino acids long. Germline trimming cut 7 bases from V and 1 base from J; bases unmatched to any gene: 6.

The table lists this clone with a count of one. CDR3 DNA: TGTGCCAGCAGCTTCAACTGGCGGGATGAGCAGTTCTTC. Translated: CASSFNWRDEQFF. V usage is TRBV5-4 and J usage is TRBJ2-1; the D gene is possibly TRBD2 (5 bases). This CDR3 region has 13 residues. Germline V gene lookup returns CDR1 SGHNT and CDR2 YYREEE (reference sequence). V was trimmed by 2 bases and J by 8 bases, leaving 11 bases between them.

The J gene is TRBJ2-3, the V gene TRBV4-1; TRBD2 matches 15 bases. Trimming cost V 4 bases and J 5 bases; bases outside gene matches: 4. Germline CDR1 is MGHRA and CDR2 is YSYEKL. This CDR3 has 16 amino acids. DNA of the CDR3: TGCGCCAGCAGCCGGACTAGCGGGGGGGCCGAAGATACGCAGTATTTT. Amino acids: CASSRTSGGAEDTQYF.

V and J are TRBV7-9 and TRBJ2-7; a possible D gene is TRBD2 (6 bases). V lost 6 bases to trimming and J lost 5 bases, with 14 bases between them. CDR1 SEHNR and CDR2 FQNEAQ come from the germline V gene (reference sequence). This CDR3 has 13 residues. The CDR3 coding sequence is TGTGCCAGCAGAGGGTTCTGGGGGGACGAGCAGTACTTC. Translating gives CASRGFWGDEQYF.

The V call is TRBV5-6, the J call TRBJ2-3; maybe TRBD2 (6 bases). V lost 2 bases and J 4 bases, leaving 17 bases between the germline ends. This CDR3 comprises 16 residues. The germline V gene has CDR1 SGHDT and CDR2 YYEEEE. The CDR3 sequence: CASSFPRGGDADTQYF. The CDR3 bases are TGTGCCAGCAGCTTCCCCCGGGGCGGGGACGCAGATACGCAGTATTTT.

The rearrangement uses TRBV4-1 and TRBJ2-7; 7 positions match TRBD1. The V gene's germline CDR1 is MGHRA and CDR2 YSYEKL. J was trimmed by 6 bases and V by 6 bases; bases with no gene match: 8. The CDR3 covers 13 residues. CDR3: CASRGAGGREQYF. As DNA, the CDR3 is TGCGCCAGCAGGGGGGCAGGGGGACGCGAGCAGTACTTC.

The chain has TRBV11-2 and TRBJ1-5; a weak D match, TRBD1 (5 bases). Trimming stripped 4 bases from V and 11 bases from J, with 21 bases between. The germline V gene encodes CDR1 SGHAT and CDR2 FQNNGV. The CDR3 spans 15 residues. The CDR3: CASSSSSRDSGAQHF. The CDR3 bases are TGTGCCAGCAGCTCATCCAGCCGGGACTCCGGGGCCCAGCATTTT.

The rearrangement joins TRBV6-5 to TRBJ2-1, with TRBD2 matching over 7 bases. CDR1 and CDR2 (germline): MNHEY, SVGAGI. The V gene end was trimmed by 6 bases and the J gene end by 5 bases; junction bases not matched to a gene: 10. This CDR3 has 15 residues. The CDR3 sequence: CASSKTNGGNNEQFF. CDR3 coding DNA: TGTGCCAGCAGCAAGACTAACGGGGGGAACAATGAGCAGTTCTTC.

The chain is built from TRBV7-3 and TRBJ1-1; 7 nucleotides agree with TRBD1. This CDR3 spans 14 amino acids. The V gene end was trimmed by 4 bases and the J gene end by 5 bases; junction bases not matched to a gene: 7. The germline CDR1 and CDR2 sequences are SGHTA and FQGTGA. The CDR3 is CASSSQGWETEAFF. In DNA, the CDR3 is TGTGCCAGCAGCTCACAGGGGTGGGAGACTGAAGCTTTCTTT.

This chain uses TRBV28 with TRBJ2-1, with TRBD1 as a possible D gene (5 bases). The V end lost 7 bases, the J end lost 7 bases, and 14 bases lay between the germline ends. Germline values: CDR1 MDHEN, CDR2 SYDVKM. The CDR3 has 13 amino acids. The CDR3 DNA follows: TGTGCCAGCAACCATGACCAGGGAAATGAGCAGTTCTTC. It yields the protein CASNHDQGNEQFF.

V is TRBV30 and J is TRBJ1-4; D may be TRBD1 (6 bases). The germline V gene has CDR1 GTSNPN and CDR2 SVGIG (reference sequence). This CDR3 comprises 14 residues. V was trimmed by 2 bases and J by 2 bases, leaving 9 bases between them. The CDR3 DNA sequence: TGTGCCTGGAGTTCGGGGGGCACTAATGAAAAACTGTTTTTT. As protein: CAWSSGGTNEKLFF.

V and J are TRBV10-2 and TRBJ1-5; TRBD1 agrees at 7 bases. This CDR3 is built from 16 residues. Per the germline V gene, CDR1 is WSHSY and CDR2 is SAAADI. After removal of 8 bases from V and 12 bases from J, the junction contained 22 bases not matched to a gene. CDR3 residues: CASWALSLTGTSLQHF. In DNA form, the CDR3 reads TGCGCCAGCTGGGCCCTAAGTTTGACAGGGACCAGCCTCCAGCATTTT.

The chain links TRBV5-1 to TRBJ1-4, with D unresolved. This CDR3 has 14 residues. Germline lookup yields CDR1 SGHRS and CDR2 YFSETQ. V shed 0 bases and J shed 8 bases, with 11 bases lying between them. For the CDR3, the DNA is TGCGCCAGCAGCTTGGGAGGGAGGCAAGAAAAACTGTTTTTT. Protein sequence: CASSLGGRQEKLFF.

The chain employs TRBV6-5 and TRBJ1-1, with unresolved D. The germline V and J ends were trimmed by 3 bases and 8 bases, with 13 bases remaining between them. Per the germline V gene, CDR1 is MNHEY and CDR2 is SVGAGI. The CDR3 has 13 amino acids. The CDR3 region has the DNA TGTGCCAGCAGTTATTTGGGCAGTGCAGAAGCTTTCTTT. Translated, it gives CASSYLGSAEAFF.